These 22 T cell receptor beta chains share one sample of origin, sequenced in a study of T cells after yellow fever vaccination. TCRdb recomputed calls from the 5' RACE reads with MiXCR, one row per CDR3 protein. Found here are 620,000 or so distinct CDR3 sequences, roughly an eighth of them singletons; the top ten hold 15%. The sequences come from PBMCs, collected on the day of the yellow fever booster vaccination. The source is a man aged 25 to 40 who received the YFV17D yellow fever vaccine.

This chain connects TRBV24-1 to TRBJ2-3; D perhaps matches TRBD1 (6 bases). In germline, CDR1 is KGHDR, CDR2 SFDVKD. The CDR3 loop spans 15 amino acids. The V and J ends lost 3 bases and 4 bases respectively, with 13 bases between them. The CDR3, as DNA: TGTGCCACCAGTGATCGCCGGGACATAGCAGATACGCAGTATTTT. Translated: CATSDRRDIADTQYF.

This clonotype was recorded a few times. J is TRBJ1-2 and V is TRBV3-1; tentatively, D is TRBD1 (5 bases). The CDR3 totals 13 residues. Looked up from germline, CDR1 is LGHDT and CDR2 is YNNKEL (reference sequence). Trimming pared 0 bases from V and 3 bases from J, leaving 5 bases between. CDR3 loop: CASSQEGDYGYTF. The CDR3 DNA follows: TGTGCCAGCAGCCAAGAAGGGGACTATGGCTACACCTTC.

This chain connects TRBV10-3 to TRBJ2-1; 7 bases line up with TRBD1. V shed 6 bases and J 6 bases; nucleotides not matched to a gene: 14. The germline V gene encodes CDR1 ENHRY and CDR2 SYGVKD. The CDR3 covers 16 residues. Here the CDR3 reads CAISIQRQGPGNEQFF. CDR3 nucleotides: TGTGCCATCAGCATCCAACGACAGGGTCCTGGCAATGAGCAGTTCTTC.

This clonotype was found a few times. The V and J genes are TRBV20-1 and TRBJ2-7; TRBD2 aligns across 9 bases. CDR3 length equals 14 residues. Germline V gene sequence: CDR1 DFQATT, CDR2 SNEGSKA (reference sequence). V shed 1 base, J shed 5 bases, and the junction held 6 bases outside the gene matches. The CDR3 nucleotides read TGCAGTGCTAGAGTTGGGACTAGCAGACACGAGCAGTACTTC. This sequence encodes CSARVGTSRHEQYF.

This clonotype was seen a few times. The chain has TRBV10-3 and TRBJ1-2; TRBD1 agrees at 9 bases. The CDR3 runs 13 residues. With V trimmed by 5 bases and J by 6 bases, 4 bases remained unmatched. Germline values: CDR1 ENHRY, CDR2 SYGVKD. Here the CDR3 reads CAISPTGGNGYTF. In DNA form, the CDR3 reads TGTGCCATCAGTCCGACAGGGGGAAATGGCTACACCTTC.

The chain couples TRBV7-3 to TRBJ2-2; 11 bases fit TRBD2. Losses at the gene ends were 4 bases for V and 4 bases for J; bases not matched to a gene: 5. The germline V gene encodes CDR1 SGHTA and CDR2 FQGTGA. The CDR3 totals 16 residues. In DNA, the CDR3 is TGTGCCAGCAGCTCGACTAGCGGGATTCCCACCGGGGAGCTGTTTTTT. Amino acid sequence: CASSSTSGIPTGELFF.

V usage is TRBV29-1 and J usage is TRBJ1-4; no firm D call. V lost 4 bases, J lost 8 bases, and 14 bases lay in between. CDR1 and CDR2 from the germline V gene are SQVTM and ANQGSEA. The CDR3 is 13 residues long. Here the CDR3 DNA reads TGCAGCGTTGTCCCCAGTACTACGGAAAAACTGTTTTTT. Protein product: CSVVPSTTEKLFF.

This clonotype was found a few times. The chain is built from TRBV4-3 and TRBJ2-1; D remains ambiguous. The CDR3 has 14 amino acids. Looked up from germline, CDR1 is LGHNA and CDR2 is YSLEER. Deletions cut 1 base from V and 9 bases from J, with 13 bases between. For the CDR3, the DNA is TGCGCCAGCAGCCAAGCCTCTGGAGTGGGTGAGCAGTTCTTC. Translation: CASSQASGVGEQFF.

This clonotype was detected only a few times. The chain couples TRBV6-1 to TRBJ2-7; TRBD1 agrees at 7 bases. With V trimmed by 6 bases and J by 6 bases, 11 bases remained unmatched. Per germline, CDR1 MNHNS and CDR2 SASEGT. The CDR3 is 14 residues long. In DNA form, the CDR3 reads TGTGCCAGCAGCCGACAGGGTCTCGGGTCCGAGCAGTACTTC. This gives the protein CASSRQGLGSEQYF.

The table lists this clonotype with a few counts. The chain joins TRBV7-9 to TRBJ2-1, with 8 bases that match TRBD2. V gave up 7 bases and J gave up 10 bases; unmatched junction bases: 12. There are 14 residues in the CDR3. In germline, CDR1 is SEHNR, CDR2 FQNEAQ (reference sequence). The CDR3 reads CASIQAGEGWEQFF. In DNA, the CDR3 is TGTGCCAGCATCCAAGCGGGAGAGGGATGGGAGCAGTTCTTC.

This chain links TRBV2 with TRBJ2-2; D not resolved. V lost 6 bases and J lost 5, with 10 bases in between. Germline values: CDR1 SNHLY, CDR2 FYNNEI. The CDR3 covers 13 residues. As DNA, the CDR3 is TGTGCCAGCAGATACCTAGAAACCGGGGAGCTGTTTTTT. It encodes CASRYLETGELFF.

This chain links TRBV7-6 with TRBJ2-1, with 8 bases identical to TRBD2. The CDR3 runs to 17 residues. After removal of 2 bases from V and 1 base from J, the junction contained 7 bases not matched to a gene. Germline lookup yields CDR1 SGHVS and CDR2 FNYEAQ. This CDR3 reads CASSLYGLAGSYNEQFF. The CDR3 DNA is TGTGCCAGCAGCTTATATGGCCTAGCGGGTTCCTACAATGAGCAGTTCTTC.

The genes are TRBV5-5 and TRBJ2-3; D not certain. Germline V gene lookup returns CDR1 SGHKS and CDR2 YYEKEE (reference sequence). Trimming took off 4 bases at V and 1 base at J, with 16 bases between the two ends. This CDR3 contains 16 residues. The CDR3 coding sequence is TGTGCCAGCAGCCGTGGGCAGTCAGCGCGCACAGATACGCAGTATTTT. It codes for CASSRGQSARTDTQYF.

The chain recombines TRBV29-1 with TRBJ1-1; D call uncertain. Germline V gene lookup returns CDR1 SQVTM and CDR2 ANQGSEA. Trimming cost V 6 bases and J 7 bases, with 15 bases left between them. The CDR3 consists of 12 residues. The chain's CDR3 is CSVDPNGIEAFF. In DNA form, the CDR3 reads TGCAGCGTAGACCCAAATGGGATTGAAGCTTTCTTT. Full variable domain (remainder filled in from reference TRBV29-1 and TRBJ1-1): SAVISQKPSRDICQRGTSLTIQCQVDSQVTMMFWYRQQPGQSLTLIATANQGSEATYESGFVIDKFPISRPNLTFSTLTVSNMSPEDSSIYLCSVDPNGIEAFFGQGTRLTVV.

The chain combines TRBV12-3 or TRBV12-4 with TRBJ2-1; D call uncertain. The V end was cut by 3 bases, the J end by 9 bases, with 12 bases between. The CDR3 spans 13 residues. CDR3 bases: TGTGCCAGCAGTTTGACACTTTTGGGTGAGCAGTTCTTC. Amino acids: CASSLTLLGEQFF.

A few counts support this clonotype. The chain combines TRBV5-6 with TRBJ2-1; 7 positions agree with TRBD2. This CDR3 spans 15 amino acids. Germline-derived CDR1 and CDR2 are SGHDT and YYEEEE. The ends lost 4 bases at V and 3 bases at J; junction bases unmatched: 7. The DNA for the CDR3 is TGTGCCAGCAGCCCTCGGACTAGAGTCTACAATGAGCAGTTCTTC. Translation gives CASSPRTRVYNEQFF.

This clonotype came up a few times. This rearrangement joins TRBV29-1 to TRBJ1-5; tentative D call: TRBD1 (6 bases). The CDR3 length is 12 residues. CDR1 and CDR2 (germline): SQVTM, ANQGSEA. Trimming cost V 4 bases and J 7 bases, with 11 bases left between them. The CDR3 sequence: CSVGRQGQPQHF. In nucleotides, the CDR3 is TGCAGCGTTGGCAGGCAGGGGCAGCCCCAGCATTTT.

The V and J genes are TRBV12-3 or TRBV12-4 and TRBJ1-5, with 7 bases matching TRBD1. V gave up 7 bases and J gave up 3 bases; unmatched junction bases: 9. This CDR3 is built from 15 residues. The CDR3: CASTLGGANNQPQHF. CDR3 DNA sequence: TGTGCCAGCACTCTAGGGGGCGCGAACAATCAGCCCCAGCATTTT.

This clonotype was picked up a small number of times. CDR3: CASSLGSLARQETQYF. In nucleotides, the CDR3 is TGTGCCAGCAGCTTAGGATCCCTAGCGAGACAAGAGACCCAGTACTTC. The chain is built from TRBV7-2 and TRBJ2-5; possible D gene TRBD2, 6 bases. CDR1 is SGHTA, CDR2 FQGNSA, per germline. The CDR3 is 16 amino acids. V gave up 1 base and J gave up 2 bases, with 14 bases separating them.

The CDR3 DNA follows: TGCAGTCGACCTTATAGCGGGAGATCCGACATTGAGCAGTTCTTC. It specifies CSRPYSGRSDIEQFF. The V and J genes are TRBV20-1 and TRBJ2-1; 9 bases align to TRBD2. There are 15 residues in the CDR3. V lost 8 bases to trimming and J lost 9 bases; unmatched junction nucleotides: 17. CDR1 DFQATT and CDR2 SNEGSKA come from the germline V gene (reference sequence).

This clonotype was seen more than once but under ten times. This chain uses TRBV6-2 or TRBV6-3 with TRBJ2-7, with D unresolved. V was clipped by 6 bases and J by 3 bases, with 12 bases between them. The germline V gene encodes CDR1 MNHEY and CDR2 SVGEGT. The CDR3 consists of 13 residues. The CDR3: CASRDLGIYEQYF. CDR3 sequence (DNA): TGTGCCAGCAGGGACCTGGGGATCTACGAGCAGTACTTC.

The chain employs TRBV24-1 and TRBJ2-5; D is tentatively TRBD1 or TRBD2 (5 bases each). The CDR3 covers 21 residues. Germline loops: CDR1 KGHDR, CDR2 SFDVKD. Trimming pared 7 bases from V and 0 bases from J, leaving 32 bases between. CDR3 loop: CATSPPPQGPTTIRYQETQYF. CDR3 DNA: TGTGCCACCAGCCCGCCGCCCCAGGGACCAACTACTATTAGGTACCAAGAGACCCAGTACTTC.